This TCR beta chain was recorded in a study of blood T cell repertoires in COVID-19. At the level of the study: Sites in the United States, Italy and Spain provided acute and convalescent COVID-19 samples.

Germline loops: CDR1 KGHSH, CDR2 LQKENI. The length of the CDR3 is 16 residues. J gave up 3 bases and V 3 bases, and 8 bases lay outside the gene matches. Clones were read by immunoSEQ multiplex PCR, and TCRdb kept only the in-frame ones, dropping some. The sample yields about 200,000 clones, approximately 84% seen once. This clonotype was obtained from a woman between 45 and 60 years old with active or convalescent COVID-19. The rearrangement uses TRBV18 and TRBJ1-3; TRBD1 matches at 7 bases. The specimen was peripheral blood. The CDR3 spells CASSPTGSQVGNTIYF. CDR3 in DNA: TGTGCCAGCTCACCGACAGGGTCTCAAGTTGGAAACACCATATATTTT.